These T cell receptor beta chains were read from a single sample in a study of blood T cell repertoires in COVID-19. This table comes from immunoSEQ multiplex PCR, and its TCRdb copy is limited to in-frame clones, with some not included. Of 250,000 or so clones in the sample, around 86% were seen once. Sequencing was performed on PBMCs or T cells enriched from blood (not recorded which). These TCRs come from a man aged 40-50 years who had recovered from COVID-19. Each CDR3 is given with its conserved first and last residue. Fields, in order: J gene, V gene, clone size, D gene, CDR3 protein, CDR3 DNA. The D gene is left open where the match is weak. Rows give clone size only sometimes, using once, few, many, or a class for an expanded clone.

TRBJ2-7 | TRBV6-5 | . | . | CASSLDRTYEQYF | TGTGCCAGCAGTTTGGACAGAACCTACGAGCAGTACTTC
TRBJ2-5 | TRBV29-1 | . | . | CSVDGRGETQYF | TGCAGCGTTGACGGTAGGGGAGAGACCCAGTACTTC
TRBJ1-6 | TRBV14 | many | . | CASSPQVQSPLHF | TGTGCCAGCAGCCCACAGGTTCAATCACCCCTCCACTTT
TRBJ1-6 | TRBV5-4 | . | . | CASSGQNSPLHF | TGTGCCAGCAGCGGACAGAATTCACCCCTCCACTTT
TRBJ2-7 | TRBV5-1 | . | . | CASSLASLHDYEQYF | TGCGCCAGCAGCTTGGCCAGTCTCCACGACTACGAGCAGTACTTC
TRBJ2-7 | TRBV30 | . | TRBD2 | CAWSLGGGTSYEQYF | TGTGCCTGGAGCCTAGGCGGGGGGACATCCTACGAGCAGTACTTC
TRBJ2-3 | TRBV4-2 | . | TRBD2 | CASSQGPPGTSGRTDTQYF | TGTGCCAGCAGCCAAGGGCCACCCGGGACTAGCGGTCGCACAGATACGCAGTATTTT
TRBJ1-2 | TRBV15 | once | TRBD1 | CATHEEDRALLTF | TGTGCCACCCATGAGGAGGACAGGGCGTTATTAACCTTC
TRBJ2-7 | TRBV5-8 | . | . | CASSISHEQYF | TGTGCCAGCAGCATAAGCCACGAGCAGTACTTC
TRBJ1-5 | TRBV2 | . | . | CASSIGQPQHF | TGTGCCAGCAGCATCGGTCAGCCCCAGCATTTT
TRBJ2-7 | TRBV30 | few | . | CAWSGERLSSYEQYF | TGTGCCTGGAGCGGTGAGCGGTTGAGCTCCTACGAGCAGTACTTC
TRBJ2-1 | TRBV19 | . | . | CASSTGTIRGDEQFF | TGTGCCAGTAGTACCGGGACAATTCGGGGGGATGAGCAGTTCTTC
TRBJ2-1 | TRBV5-4 | . | . | CASSLVQGIGNEQFF | TGTGCCAGCAGCCTCGTCCAGGGGATAGGGAATGAGCAGTTCTTC
TRBJ2-2 | TRBV30 | . | TRBD1 | CAATGGASTGELFF | TGTGCCGCGACAGGGGGCGCCTCCACCGGGGAGCTGTTTTTT
TRBJ1-3 | TRBV11-2 | . | . | CASSAQDLSGNTIYF | TGTGCCAGCAGCGCACAGGATCTCTCTGGAAACACCATATATTTT
TRBJ2-5 | TRBV27 | . | TRBD1 | CASSLYWDREETQYF | TGTGCCAGCAGTTTATACTGGGACAGGGAAGAGACCCAGTACTTC
TRBJ2-7 | TRBV15 | . | . | CATSRDPGYEQYF | TGTGCCACCAGCAGAGACCCAGGTTACGAGCAGTACTTC
TRBJ1-5 | TRBV19 | few | . | CASSTDRPNQPQHF | TGTGCCAGTAGTACGGACAGACCCAATCAGCCCCAGCATTTT
TRBJ2-2 | TRBV6-5 | . | . | CASSYRSEVGELFF | TGTGCCAGCAGTTACAGATCAGAGGTCGGGGAGCTGTTTTTT
TRBJ1-6 | TRBV28 | . | TRBD1 | CATRDSGDSPLHF | TGTGCCACCCGGGACAGTGGCGATTCACCCCTCCACTTT
TRBJ1-3 | TRBV30 | . | . | CAWSVSLSGNTIYF | TGTGCCTGGAGTGTTAGCCTCTCTGGAAACACCATATATTTT
TRBJ2-7 | TRBV13 | . | . | CASSPPSSYEQYF | TGTGCCAGCAGCCCACCGAGCTCCTACGAGCAGTACTTC
TRBJ1-5 | TRBV2 | . | TRBD1 | CASSDGQGANNQPQHF | TGTGCCAGCAGCGACGGGCAGGGGGCTAACAATCAGCCCCAGCATTTT
TRBJ1-5 | TRBV7-8 | . | . | CASSLGGDRNQPQHF | TGTGCCAGCAGCTTAGGGGGAGACAGGAATCAGCCCCAGCATTTT
TRBJ2-5 | TRBV12-5 | . | . | CASGLVISGFGETQYF | TGTGCTAGTGGTTTGGTAATCTCAGGTTTCGGAGAGACCCAGTACTTC
TRBJ1-1 | TRBV5-1 | many | TRBD1 | CASSYRTGATNTEAFF | TGCGCCAGCAGCTACCGGACAGGGGCAACTAACACTGAAGCTTTCTTT
TRBJ1-3 | TRBV30 | . | . | CAWSGGPGNTIYF | TGTGCCTGGAGTGGAGGCCCTGGAAACACCATATATTTT
TRBJ2-5 | TRBV12-3/TRBV12-4 | few | . | CASRQGSETQYF | TGTGCCAGCAGACAGGGCTCGGAGACCCAGTACTTC
TRBJ1-2 | TRBV7-9 | . | . | CASSLMGRLDGYTF | TGTGCCAGCAGCTTAATGGGGAGGCTTGACGGCTACACCTTC